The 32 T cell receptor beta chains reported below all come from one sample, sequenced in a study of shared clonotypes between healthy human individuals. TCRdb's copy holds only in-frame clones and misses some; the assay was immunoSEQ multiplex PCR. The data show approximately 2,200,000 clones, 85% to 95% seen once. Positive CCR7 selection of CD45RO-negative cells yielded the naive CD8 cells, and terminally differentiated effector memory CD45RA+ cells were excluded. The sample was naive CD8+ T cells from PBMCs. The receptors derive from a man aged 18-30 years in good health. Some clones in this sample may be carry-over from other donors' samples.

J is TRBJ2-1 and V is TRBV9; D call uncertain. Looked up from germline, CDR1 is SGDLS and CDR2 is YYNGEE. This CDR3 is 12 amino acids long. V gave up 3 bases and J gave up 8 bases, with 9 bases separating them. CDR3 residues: CASSAGWDEQFF. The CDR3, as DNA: TGTGCCAGCAGCGCGGGTTGGGATGAGCAGTTCTTC.

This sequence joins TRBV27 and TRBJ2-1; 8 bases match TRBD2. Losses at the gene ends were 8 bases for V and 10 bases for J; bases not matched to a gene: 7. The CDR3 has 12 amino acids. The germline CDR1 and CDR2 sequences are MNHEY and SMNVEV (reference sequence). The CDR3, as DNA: TGTGCCAGCCTCAAATCGGGAGGGGAGCAGTTCTTC. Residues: CASLKSGGEQFF.

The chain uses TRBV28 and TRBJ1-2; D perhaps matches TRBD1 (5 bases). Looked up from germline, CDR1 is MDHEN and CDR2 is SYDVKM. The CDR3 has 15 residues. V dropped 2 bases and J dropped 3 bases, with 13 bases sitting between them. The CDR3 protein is CASSLGRRGDYGYTF. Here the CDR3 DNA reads TGTGCCAGCAGTTTAGGGCGCCGGGGGGACTATGGCTACACCTTC.

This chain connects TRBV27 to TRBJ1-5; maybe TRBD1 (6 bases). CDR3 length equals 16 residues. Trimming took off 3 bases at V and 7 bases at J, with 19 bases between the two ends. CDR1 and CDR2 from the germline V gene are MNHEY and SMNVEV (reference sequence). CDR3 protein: CASSFSGGEVSQPQHF. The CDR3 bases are TGTGCCAGCAGTTTTAGTGGGGGCGAGGTGAGCCAGCCCCAGCATTTT.

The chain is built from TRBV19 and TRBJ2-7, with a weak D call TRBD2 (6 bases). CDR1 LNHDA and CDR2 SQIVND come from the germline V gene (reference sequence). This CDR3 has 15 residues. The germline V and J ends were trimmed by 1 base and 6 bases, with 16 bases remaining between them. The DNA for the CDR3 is TGTGCCAGTAGTATAGCGTTTAACGGACTACGCGAGCAGTACTTC. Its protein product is CASSIAFNGLREQYF.

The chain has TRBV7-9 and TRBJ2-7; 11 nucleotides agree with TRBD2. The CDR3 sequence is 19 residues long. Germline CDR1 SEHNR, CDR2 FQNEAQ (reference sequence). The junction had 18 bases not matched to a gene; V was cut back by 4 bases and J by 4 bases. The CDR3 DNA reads TGTGCCAGCAGCTCCGGGGGGACTAGCGGAGCTGAGTTTTGGTACGAGCAGTACTTC. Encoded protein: CASSSGGTSGAEFWYEQYF.

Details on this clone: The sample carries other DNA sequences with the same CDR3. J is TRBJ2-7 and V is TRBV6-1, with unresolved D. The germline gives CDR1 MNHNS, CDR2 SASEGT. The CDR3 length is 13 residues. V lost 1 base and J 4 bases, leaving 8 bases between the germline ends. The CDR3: CASSEGLAYEQYF. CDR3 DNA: TGTGCCAGCAGTGAAGGGTTGGCTTACGAGCAGTACTTC.

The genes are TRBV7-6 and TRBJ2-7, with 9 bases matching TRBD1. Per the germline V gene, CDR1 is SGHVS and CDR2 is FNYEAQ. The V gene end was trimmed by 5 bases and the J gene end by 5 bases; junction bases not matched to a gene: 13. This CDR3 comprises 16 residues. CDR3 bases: TGTGCCAGCAGCCCAGGGCGGGGACAGGGTCCTCACGAGCAGTACTTC. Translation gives CASSPGRGQGPHEQYF.

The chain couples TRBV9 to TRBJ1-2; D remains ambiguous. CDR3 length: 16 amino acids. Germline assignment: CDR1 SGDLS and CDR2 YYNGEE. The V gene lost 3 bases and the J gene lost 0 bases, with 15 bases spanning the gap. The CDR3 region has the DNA TGTGCCAGCAGCGATACGGTGCGGGGAACTAACTATGGCTACACCTTC. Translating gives CASSDTVRGTNYGYTF.

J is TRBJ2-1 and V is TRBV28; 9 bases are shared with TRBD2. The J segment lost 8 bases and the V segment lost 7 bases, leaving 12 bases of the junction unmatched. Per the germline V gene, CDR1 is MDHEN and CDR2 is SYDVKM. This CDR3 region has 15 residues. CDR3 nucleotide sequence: TGTGCCAGCACCCCCTTCGCGGGAGGGCCGCATGAGCAGTTCTTC. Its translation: CASTPFAGGPHEQFF.

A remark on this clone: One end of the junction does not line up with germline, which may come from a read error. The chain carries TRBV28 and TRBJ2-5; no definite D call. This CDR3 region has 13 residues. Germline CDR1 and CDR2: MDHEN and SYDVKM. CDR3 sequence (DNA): TGTGCCAGCAGTCCCAAGAACCACGAGACCCAGTACTTC. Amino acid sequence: CASSPKNHETQYF.

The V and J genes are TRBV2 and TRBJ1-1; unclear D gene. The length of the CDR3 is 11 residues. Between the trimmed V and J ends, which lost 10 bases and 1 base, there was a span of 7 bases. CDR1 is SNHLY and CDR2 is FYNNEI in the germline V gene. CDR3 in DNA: TGTGCCATACAGAGGAACACTGAAGCTTTCTTT. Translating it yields CAIQRNTEAFF.

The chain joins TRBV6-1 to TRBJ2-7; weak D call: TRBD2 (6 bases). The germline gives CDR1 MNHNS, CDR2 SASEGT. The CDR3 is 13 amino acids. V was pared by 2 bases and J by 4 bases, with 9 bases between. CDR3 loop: CASSEWGVYEQYF. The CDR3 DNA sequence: TGTGCCAGCAGTGAATGGGGGGTTTACGAGCAGTACTTC.

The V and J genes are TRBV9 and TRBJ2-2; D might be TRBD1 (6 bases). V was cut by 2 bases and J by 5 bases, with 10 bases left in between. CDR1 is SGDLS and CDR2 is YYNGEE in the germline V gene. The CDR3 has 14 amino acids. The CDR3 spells CASSVQGGTGELFF. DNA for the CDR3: TGTGCCAGCAGCGTGCAAGGGGGTACCGGGGAGCTGTTTTTT.

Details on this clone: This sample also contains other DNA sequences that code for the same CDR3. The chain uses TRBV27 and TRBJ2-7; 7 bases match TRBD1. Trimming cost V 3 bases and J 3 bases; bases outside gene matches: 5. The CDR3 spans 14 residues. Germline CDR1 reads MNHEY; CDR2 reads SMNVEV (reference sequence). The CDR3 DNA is TGTGCCAGCAGTTTCCGGGACAGATACTACGAGCAGTACTTC. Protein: CASSFRDRYYEQYF.

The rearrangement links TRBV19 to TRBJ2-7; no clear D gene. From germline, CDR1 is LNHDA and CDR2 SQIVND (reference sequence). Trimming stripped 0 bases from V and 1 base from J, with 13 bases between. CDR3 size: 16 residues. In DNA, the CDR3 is TGTGCCAGTAGTATAGATCTATACAGATCTTCCTACGAGCAGTACTTC. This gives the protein CASSIDLYRSSYEQYF.

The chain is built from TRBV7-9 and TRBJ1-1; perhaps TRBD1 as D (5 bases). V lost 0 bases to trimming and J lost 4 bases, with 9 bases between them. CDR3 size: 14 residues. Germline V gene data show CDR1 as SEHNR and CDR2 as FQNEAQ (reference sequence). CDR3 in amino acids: CASSLAREVTEAFF. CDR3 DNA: TGTGCCAGCAGCTTAGCCAGGGAGGTCACTGAAGCTTTCTTT.

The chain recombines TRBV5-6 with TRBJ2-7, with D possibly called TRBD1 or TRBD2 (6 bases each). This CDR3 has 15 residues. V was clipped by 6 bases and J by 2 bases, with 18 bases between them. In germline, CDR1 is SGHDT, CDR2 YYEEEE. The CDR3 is CASTWGAERAYEQYF. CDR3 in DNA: TGTGCCAGCACCTGGGGGGCAGAGAGAGCCTACGAGCAGTACTTC.

The CDR3 spells CASSFSRGQGQETQYF. In nucleotides, the CDR3 is TGTGCCAGCAGCTTCTCCCGCGGGCAGGGGCAAGAGACCCAGTACTTC. V is TRBV11-2 and J is TRBJ2-5, with a possible D match to TRBD1 (6 bases). Germline CDR1 SGHAT, CDR2 FQNNGV. This CDR3 has 16 residues. V lost 3 bases and J lost 2, with 16 bases in between.

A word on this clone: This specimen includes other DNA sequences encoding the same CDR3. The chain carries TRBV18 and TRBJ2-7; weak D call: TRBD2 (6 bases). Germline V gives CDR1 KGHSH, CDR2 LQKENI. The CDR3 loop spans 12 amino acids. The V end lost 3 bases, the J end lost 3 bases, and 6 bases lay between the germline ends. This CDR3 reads CASSPGGYEQYF. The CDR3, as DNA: TGTGCCAGCTCACCCGGGGGCTACGAGCAGTACTTC. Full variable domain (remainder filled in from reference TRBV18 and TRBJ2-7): NAGVMQNPRHLVRRRGQEARLRCSPMKGHSHVYWYRQLPEEGLKFMVYLQKENIIDESGMPKERFSAEFPKEGPSILRIQQVVRGDSAAYFCASSPGGYEQYFGPGTRLTVT.

The CDR3, as DNA: TGTGCCAGCAGTGCAGGACGACCGAACACTGAAGCTTTCTTT. Its translation is CASSAGRPNTEAFF. This chain joins TRBV2 and TRBJ1-1; D remains unclear. Germline CDR1 and CDR2: SNHLY and FYNNEI. Deletions cut 4 bases from V and 1 base from J, with 10 bases between. CDR3 size: 14 residues.

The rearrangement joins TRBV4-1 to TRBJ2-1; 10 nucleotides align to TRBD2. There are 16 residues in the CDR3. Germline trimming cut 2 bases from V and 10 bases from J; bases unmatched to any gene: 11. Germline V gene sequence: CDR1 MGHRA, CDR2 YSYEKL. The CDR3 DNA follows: TGCGCCAGCAGCCAATACTGGCTAGCGGGAGCTCGCGAGCAGTTCTTC. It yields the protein CASSQYWLAGAREQFF.

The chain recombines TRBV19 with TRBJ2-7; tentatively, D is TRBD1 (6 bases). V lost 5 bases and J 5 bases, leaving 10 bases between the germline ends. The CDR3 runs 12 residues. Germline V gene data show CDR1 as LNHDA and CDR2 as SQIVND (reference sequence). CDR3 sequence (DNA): TGTGCCAGTAGTGCAGGGGTCGACGAGCAGTACTTC. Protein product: CASSAGVDEQYF.

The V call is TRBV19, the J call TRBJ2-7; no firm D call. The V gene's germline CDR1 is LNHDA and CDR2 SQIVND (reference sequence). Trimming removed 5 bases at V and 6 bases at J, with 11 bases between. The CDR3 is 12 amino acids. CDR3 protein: CASSPTPSEQYF. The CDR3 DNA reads TGTGCCAGTAGTCCAACCCCATCCGAGCAGTACTTC.

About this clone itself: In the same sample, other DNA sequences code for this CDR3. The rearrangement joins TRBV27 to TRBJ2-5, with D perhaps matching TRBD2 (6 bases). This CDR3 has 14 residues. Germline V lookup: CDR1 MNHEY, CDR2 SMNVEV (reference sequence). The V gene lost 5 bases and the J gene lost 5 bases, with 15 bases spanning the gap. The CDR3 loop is CASSGTGVEETQYF. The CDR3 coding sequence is TGTGCCAGCAGTGGAACGGGAGTGGAGGAGACCCAGTACTTC.

CDR3 sequence (DNA): TGTGCCAGCAGCTTAGTGGGCAGGGGCGGACAGCCCCAGCATTTT. It translates to CASSLVGRGGQPQHF. The chain employs TRBV7-9 and TRBJ1-5, with a tentative D call TRBD1 (6 bases). Germline values: CDR1 SEHNR, CDR2 FQNEAQ (reference sequence). CDR3 length equals 15 residues. V lost 1 base, J lost 7 bases, and 14 bases lay in between.

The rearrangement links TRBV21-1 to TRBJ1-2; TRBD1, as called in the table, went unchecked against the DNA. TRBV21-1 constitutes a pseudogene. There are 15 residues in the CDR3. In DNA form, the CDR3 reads TGTGCCAGCAGCAAAATTTTGACAGGTCTTTATGGCTACACCTTC. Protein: CASSKILTGLYGYTF.

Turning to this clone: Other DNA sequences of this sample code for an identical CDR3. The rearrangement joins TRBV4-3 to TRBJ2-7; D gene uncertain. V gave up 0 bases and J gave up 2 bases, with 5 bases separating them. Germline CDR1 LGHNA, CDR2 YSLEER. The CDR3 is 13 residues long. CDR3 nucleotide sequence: TGCGCCAGCAGCCAAGATCGGGCCTACGAGCAGTACTTC. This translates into CASSQDRAYEQYF.

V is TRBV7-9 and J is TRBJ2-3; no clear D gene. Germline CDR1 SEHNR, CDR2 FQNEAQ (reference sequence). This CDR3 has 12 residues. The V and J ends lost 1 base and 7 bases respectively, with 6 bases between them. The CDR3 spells CASSLEGNTQYF. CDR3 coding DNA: TGTGCCAGCAGCTTAGAAGGGAATACGCAGTATTTT.

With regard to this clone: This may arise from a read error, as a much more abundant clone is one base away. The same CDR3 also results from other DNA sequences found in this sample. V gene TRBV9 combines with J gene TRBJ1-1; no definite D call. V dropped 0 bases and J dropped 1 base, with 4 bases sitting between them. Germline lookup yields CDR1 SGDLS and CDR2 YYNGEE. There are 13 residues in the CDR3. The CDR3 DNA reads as TGTGCCAGCAGCGTAGGCGCGAACACTGAAGCTTTCTTT. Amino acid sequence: CASSVGANTEAFF.

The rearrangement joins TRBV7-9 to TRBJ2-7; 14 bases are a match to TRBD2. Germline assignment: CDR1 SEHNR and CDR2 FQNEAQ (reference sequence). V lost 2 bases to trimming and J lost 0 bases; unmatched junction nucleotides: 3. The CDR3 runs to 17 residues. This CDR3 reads CASSLPGTSGSSYEQYF. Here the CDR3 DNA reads TGTGCCAGCAGCTTACCCGGGACTAGCGGGAGCTCCTACGAGCAGTACTTC.

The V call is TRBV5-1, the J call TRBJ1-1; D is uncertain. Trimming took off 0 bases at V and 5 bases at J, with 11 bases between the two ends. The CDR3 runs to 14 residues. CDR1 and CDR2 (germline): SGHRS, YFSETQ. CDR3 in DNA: TGCGCCAGCAGCTTGGTTCCACCAAGGACTGAAGCTTTCTTT. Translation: CASSLVPPRTEAFF. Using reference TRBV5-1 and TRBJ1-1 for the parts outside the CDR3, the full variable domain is KAGVTQTPRYLIKTRGQQVTLSCSPISGHRSVSWYQQTPGQGLQFLFEYFSETQRNKGNFPGRFSGRQFSNSRSEMNVSTLELGDSALYLCASSLVPPRTEAFFGQGTRLTVV.